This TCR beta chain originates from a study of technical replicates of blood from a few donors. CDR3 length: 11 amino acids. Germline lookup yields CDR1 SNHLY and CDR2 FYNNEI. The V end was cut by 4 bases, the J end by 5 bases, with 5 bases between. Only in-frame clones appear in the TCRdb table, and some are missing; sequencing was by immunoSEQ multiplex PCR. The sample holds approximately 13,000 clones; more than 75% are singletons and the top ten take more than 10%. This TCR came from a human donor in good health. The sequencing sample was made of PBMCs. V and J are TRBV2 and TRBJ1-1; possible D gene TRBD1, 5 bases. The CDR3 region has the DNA TGTGCCAGCAGTGCAGGGACTGAAGCTTTCTTT. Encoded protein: CASSAGTEAFF.